Given below is one T cell receptor beta chain in context. Its antigen is not identified. These data originate in a study of T cell responses to AZD1222 COVID-19 vaccine. About the research overall: Pooling of second doses given at about 4 or about 12 weeks was done.

CDR3 size: 14 residues. With 3 bases removed from V and 3 bases from J, the gap between germline ends came to 7 bases. Germline CDR1 is SGDLS and CDR2 is YYNGEE. Sequenced by immunoSEQ multiplex PCR; TCRdb stores in-frame clones only, minus some. The table includes some 84,000 clones, 80% to 90% detected once. Whole-study results and caveats: The number of AZD1222 recipients seropositive at baseline was only five or six.

The chain links TRBV9 to TRBJ1-6; D not resolved. Material: peripheral blood, obtained on day 0 of AZD1222 vaccination. The receptor was derived from an adult in good health. CDR3 nucleotide sequence: TGTGCCAGCAGCGCCCGGGTCTATAATTCACCCCTCCACTTT. Translating gives CASSARVYNSPLHF.